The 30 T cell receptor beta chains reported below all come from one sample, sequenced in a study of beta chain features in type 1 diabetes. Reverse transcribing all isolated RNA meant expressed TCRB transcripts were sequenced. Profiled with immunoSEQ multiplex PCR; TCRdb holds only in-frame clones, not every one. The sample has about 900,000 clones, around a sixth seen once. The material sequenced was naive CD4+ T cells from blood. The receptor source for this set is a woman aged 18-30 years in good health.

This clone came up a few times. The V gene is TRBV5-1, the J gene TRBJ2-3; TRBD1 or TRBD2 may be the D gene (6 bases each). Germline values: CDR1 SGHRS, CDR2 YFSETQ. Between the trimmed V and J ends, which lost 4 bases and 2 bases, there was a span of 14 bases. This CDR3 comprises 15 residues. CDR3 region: CASSPRGTNTDTQYF. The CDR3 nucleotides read TGCGCCAGCAGCCCTCGCGGGACAAACACAGATACGCAGTATTTT.

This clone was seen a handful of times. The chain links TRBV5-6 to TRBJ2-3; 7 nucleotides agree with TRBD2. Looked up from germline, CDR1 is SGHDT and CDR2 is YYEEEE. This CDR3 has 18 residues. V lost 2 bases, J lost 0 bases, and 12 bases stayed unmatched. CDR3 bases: TGTGCCAGCAGCTTAGGATCTGGACTAGAGATTAGCACAGATACGCAGTATTTT. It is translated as CASSLGSGLEISTDTQYF.

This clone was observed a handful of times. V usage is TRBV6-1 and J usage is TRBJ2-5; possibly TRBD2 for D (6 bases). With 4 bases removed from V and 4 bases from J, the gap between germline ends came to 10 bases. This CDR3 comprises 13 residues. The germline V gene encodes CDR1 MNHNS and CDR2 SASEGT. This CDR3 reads CASSGGSGETQYF. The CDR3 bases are TGTGCCAGCAGTGGTGGTAGCGGAGAGACCCAGTACTTC.

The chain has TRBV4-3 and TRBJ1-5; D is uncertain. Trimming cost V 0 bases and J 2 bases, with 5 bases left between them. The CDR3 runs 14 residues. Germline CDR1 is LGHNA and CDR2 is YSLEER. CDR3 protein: CASSQDTRNQPQHF. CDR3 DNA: TGCGCCAGCAGCCAAGATACCCGCAATCAGCCCCAGCATTTT.

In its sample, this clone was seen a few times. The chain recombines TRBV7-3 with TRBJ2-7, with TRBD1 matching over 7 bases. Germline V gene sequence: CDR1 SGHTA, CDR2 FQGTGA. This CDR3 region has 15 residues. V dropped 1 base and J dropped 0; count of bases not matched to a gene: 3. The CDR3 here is CASSLRTGDSYEQYF. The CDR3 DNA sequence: TGTGCCAGCAGCTTAAGAACAGGGGACTCCTACGAGCAGTACTTC. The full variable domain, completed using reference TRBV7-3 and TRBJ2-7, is GAGVSQTPSNKVTEKGKYVELRCDPISGHTALYWYRQSLGQGPEFLIYFQGTGAADDSGLPNDRFFAVRPEGSVSTLKIQRTERGDSAVYLCASSLRTGDSYEQYFGPGTRLTVT.

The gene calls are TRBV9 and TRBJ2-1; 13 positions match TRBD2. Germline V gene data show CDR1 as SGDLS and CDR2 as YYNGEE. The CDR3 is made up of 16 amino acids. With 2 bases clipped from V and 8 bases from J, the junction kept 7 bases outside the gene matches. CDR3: CASSVPGLAGYHEQFF. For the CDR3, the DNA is TGTGCCAGCAGCGTCCCGGGACTAGCGGGATACCATGAGCAGTTCTTC.

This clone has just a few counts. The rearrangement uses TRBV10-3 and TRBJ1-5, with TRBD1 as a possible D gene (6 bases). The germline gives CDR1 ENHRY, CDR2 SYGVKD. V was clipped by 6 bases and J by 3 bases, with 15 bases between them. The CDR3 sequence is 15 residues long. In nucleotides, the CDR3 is TGTGCCATCAGAGAGAATGGACAGCCCAATCAGCCCCAGCATTTT. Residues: CAIRENGQPNQPQHF.

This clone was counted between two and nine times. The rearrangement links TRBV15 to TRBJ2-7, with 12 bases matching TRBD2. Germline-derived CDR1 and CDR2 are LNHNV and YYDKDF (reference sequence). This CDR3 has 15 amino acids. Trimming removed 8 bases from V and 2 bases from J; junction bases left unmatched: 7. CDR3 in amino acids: CATSRGTSGPYEQYF. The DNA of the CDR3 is TGTGCCACCTCAAGAGGGACTAGCGGGCCCTACGAGCAGTACTTC. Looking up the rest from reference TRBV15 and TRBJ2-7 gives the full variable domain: DAMVIQNPRYQVTQFGKPVTLSCSQTLNHNVMYWYQQKSSQAPKLLFHYYDKDFNNEADTPDNFQSRRPNTSFCFLDIRSPGLGDTAMYLCATSRGTSGPYEQYFGPGTRLTVT.

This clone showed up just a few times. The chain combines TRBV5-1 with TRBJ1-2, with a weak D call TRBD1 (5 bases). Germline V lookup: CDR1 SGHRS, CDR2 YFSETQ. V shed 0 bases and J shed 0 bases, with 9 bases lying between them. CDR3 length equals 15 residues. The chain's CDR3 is CASSLDRSANYGYTF. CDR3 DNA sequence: TGCGCCAGCAGCTTGGACAGGTCAGCTAACTATGGCTACACCTTC.

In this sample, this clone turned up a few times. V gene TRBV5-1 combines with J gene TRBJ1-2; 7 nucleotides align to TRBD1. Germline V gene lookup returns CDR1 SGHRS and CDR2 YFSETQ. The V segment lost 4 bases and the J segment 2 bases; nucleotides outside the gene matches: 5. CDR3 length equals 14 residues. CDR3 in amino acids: CASSTAQGNYGYTF. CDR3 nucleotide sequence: TGCGCCAGCAGCACCGCACAGGGGAACTATGGCTACACCTTC.

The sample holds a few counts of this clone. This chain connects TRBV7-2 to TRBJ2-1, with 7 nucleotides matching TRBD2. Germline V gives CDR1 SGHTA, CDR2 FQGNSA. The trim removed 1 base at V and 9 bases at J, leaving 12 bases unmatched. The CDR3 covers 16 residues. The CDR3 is CASSLVRREWIGEQFF. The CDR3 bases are TGTGCCAGCAGCTTAGTTCGGCGGGAGTGGATCGGTGAGCAGTTCTTC.

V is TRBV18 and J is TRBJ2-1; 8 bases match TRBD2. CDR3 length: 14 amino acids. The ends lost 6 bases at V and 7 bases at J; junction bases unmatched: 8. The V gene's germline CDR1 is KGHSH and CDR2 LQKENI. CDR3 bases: TGTGCCAGCTCCGAGCGGGAGTCGAGGAATGAGCAGTTCTTC. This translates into CASSERESRNEQFF.

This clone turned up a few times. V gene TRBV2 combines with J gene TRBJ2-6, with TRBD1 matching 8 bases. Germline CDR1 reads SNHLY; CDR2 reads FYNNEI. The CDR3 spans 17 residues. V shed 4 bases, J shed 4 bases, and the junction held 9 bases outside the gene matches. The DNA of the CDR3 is TGTGCCAGCAGTGTGCGCAGGGGGCGCGCCGGGGCCAACGTCCTGACTTTC. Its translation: CASSVRRGRAGANVLTF.

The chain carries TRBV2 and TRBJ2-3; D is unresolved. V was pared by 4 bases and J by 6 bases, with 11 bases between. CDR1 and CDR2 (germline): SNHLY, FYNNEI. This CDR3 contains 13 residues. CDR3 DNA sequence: TGTGCCAGCAGTGTGAGACCCAGGGATACGCAGTATTTT. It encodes CASSVRPRDTQYF.

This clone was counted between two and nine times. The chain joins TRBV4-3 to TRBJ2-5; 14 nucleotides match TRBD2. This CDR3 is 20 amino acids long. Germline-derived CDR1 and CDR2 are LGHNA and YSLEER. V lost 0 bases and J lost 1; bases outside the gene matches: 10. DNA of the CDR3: TGCGCCAGCAGCCAAGAAGTGGGACTAGCGGGAGTGGCCGTCCAAGAGACCCAGTACTTC. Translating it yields CASSQEVGLAGVAVQETQYF.

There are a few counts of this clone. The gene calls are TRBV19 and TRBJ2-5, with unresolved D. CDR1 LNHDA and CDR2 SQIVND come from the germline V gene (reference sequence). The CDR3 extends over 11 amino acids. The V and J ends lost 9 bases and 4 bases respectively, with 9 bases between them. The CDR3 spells CASANLETQYF. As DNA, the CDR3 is TGTGCCAGCGCAAATTTAGAGACCCAGTACTTC.

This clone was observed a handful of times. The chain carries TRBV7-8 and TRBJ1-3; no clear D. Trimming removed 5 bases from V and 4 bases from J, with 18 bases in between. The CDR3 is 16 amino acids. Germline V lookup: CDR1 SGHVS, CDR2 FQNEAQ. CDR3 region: CASSPKRTFEGNTIYF. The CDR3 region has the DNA TGTGCCAGCAGCCCGAAACGAACGTTTGAGGGAAACACCATATATTTT.

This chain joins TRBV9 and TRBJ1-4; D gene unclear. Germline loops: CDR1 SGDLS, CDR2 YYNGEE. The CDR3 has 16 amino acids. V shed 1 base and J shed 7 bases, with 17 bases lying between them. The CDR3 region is CASSVNSECMSEKLFF. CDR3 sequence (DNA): TGTGCCAGCAGCGTAAATTCGGAGTGTATGTCTGAAAAACTGTTTTTT.

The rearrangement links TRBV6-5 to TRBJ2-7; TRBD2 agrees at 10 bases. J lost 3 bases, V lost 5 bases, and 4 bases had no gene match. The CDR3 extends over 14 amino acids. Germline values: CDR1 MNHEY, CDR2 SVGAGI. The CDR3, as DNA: TGTGCCAGCAGTCGTTCTAGCGGGAGCTACGAGCAGTACTTC. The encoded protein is CASSRSSGSYEQYF.

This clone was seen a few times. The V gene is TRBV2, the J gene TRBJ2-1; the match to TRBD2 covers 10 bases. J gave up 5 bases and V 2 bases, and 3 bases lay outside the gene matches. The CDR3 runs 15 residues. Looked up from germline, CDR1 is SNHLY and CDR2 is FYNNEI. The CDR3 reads CASSELAGGDNEQFF. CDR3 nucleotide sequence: TGTGCCAGCAGTGAATTAGCGGGAGGTGACAATGAGCAGTTCTTC.

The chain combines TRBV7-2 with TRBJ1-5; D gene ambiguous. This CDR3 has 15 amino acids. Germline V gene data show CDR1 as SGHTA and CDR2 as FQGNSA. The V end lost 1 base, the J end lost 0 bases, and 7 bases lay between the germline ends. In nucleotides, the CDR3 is TGTGCCAGCAGCTTAGGACTCAATAGCAATCAGCCCCAGCATTTT. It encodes CASSLGLNSNQPQHF.

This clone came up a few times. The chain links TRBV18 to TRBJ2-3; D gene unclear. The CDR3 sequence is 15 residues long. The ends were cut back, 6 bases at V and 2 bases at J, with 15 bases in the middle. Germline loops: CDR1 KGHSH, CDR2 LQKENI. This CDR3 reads CASSPAHGNTDTQYF. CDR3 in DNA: TGTGCCAGCTCTCCAGCCCACGGAAACACAGATACGCAGTATTTT.

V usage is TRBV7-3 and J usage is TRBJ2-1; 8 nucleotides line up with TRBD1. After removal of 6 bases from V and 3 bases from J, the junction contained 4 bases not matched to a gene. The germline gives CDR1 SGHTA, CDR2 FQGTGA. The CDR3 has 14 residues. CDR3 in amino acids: CASSRTGLYNEQFF. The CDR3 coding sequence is TGTGCCAGCAGTAGGACAGGGCTCTACAATGAGCAGTTCTTC.

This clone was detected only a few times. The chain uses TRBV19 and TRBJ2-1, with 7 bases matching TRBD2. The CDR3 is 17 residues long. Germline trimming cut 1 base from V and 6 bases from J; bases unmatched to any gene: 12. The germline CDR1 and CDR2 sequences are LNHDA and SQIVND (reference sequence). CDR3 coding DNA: TGTGCCAGTAGTATAGTGCGCGGGAGTGGCTATTTCAATGAGCAGTTCTTC. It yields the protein CASSIVRGSGYFNEQFF.

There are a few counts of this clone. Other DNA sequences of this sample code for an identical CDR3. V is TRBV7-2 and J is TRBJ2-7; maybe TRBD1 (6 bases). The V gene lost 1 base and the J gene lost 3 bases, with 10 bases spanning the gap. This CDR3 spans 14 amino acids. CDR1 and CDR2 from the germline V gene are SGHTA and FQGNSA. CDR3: CASSLGGPSYEQYF. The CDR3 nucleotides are TGTGCCAGCAGCTTAGGGGGGCCCAGCTACGAGCAGTACTTC.

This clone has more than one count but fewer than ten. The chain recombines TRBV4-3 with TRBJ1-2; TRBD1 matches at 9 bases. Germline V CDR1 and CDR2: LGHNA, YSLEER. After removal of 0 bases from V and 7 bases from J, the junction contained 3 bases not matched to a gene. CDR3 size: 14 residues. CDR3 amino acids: CASSQDGTGLGYTF. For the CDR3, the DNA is TGCGCCAGCAGCCAAGACGGGACAGGGCTTGGCTACACCTTC.

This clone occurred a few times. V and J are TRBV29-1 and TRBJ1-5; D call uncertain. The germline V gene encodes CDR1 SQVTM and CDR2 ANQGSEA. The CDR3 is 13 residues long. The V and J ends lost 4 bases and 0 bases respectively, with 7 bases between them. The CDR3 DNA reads TGCAGCGTTGCCGGACTTAGCAATCAGCCCCAGCATTTT. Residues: CSVAGLSNQPQHF.

CDR3 bases: TGTGCCAGCAGCACGGCGGACAGCTATGGCTACACCTTC. Amino acids: CASSTADSYGYTF. The V gene is TRBV7-9, the J gene TRBJ1-2; D is possibly TRBD1 (6 bases). The germline V gene encodes CDR1 SEHNR and CDR2 FQNEAQ (reference sequence). V was clipped by 5 bases and J by 4 bases, with 11 bases between them. The CDR3 runs to 13 residues.

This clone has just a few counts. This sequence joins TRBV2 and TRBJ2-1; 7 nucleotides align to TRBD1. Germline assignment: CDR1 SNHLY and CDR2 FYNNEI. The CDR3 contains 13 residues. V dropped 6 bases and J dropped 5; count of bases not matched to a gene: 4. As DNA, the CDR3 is TGTGCCAGCAGGAGACAGGGTCACAATGAGCAGTTCTTC. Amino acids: CASRRQGHNEQFF.

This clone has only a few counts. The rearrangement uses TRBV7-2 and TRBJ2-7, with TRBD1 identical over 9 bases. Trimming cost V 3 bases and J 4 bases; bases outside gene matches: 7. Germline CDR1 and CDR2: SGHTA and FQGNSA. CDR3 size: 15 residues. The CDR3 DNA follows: TGTGCCAGCAGCTTTAATGGACAGGGGAGGTACGAGCAGTACTTC. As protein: CASSFNGQGRYEQYF. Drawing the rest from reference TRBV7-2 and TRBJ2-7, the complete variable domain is GAGVSQSPSNKVTEKGKDVELRCDPISGHTALYWYRQSLGQGLEFLIYFQGNSAPDKSGLPSDRFSAERTGGSVSTLTIQRTQQEDSAVYLCASSFNGQGRYEQYFGPGTRLTVT.